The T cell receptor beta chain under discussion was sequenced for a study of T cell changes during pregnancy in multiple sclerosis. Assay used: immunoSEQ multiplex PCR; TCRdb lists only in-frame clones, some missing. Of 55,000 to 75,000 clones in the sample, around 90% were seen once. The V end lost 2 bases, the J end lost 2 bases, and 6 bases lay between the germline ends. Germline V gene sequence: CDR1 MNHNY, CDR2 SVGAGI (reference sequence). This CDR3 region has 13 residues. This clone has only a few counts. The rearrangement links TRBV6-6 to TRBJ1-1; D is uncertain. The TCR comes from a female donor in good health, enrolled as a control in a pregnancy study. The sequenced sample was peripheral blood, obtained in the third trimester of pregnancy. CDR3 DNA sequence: TGTGCCAGCAGTTACCCTTCCAACACTGAAGCTTTCTTT. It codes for CASSYPSNTEAFF.